These 30 T cell receptor beta chains came from one sample sequenced in a study of blood T cell repertoires in COVID-19. Measured with immunoSEQ multiplex PCR; TCRdb has only the in-frame clones, and not every one. Counted here are fewer than 450,000 clones, roughly 87% occurring once; the ten biggest clones make up roughly 0.94%. The specimen was PBMCs or T cells enriched from blood (not recorded which). The origin of the receptors is a woman aged 25 to 39 who had recovered from COVID-19.

The V gene is TRBV18, the J gene TRBJ1-2; D uncertain. The ends were cut back, 3 bases at V and 10 bases at J, with 21 bases in the middle. Germline values: CDR1 KGHSH, CDR2 LQKENI. This CDR3 contains 15 residues. The CDR3 nucleotides are TGTGCCAGCTCACCCCAGACCGGGGAGCGAACTCACTACACCTTC. Protein product: CASSPQTGERTHYTF.

The CDR3 sequence is CASSLRTGASGANVLTF. The CDR3 nucleotides read TGTGCCAGCAGCTTGAGGACAGGGGCTTCTGGGGCCAACGTCCTGACTTTC. The rearrangement joins TRBV5-4 to TRBJ2-6; 9 positions match TRBD1. The CDR3 spans 17 residues. CDR1 and CDR2 (germline): SGHNT, YYREEE (reference sequence). V lost 1 base and J lost 1; bases outside the gene matches: 3.

In this sample, this clone turned up once. This chain connects TRBV9 to TRBJ1-4; TRBD1 is a possible D gene (5 bases). Deletions cut 1 base from V and 8 bases from J, with 15 bases between. CDR1 SGDLS and CDR2 YYNGEE come from the germline V gene. This CDR3 region has 15 residues. The CDR3 reads CASSVSGADFEKLFF. The CDR3 DNA reads as TGTGCCAGCAGCGTAAGCGGGGCGGACTTCGAAAAACTGTTTTTT.

The V call is TRBV14, the J call TRBJ2-1; 7 bases are a match to TRBD1. The CDR3 runs to 17 residues. The V and J ends lost 0 bases and 9 bases, in that order; junction bases with no gene match: 14. Germline CDR1 is SGHDN and CDR2 is FVKESK. Here the CDR3 DNA reads TGTGCCAGCAGCCAAGATATGGCGGCAGGGGGACGGGGTGAGCAGTTCTTC. Translation gives CASSQDMAAGGRGEQFF.

This chain joins TRBV12-3 or TRBV12-4 and TRBJ2-5; tentative D call: TRBD1 (7 bases). The V and J ends lost 8 bases and 5 bases respectively, with 15 bases between them. The CDR3 is made up of 13 amino acids. CDR3 residues: CASAWDSGETQYF. Here the CDR3 DNA reads TGTGCCAGCGCATGGGACAGCGGGGAGACCCAGTACTTC.

The rearrangement joins TRBV2 to TRBJ2-3; tentatively, D is TRBD1 (6 bases). Trimming removed 2 bases from V and 2 bases from J, with 8 bases in between. The CDR3 has 14 amino acids. Germline-derived CDR1 and CDR2 are SNHLY and FYNNEI. The CDR3 sequence is CASSERTVTDTQYF. The DNA of the CDR3 is TGTGCCAGCAGTGAAAGGACAGTCACAGATACGCAGTATTTT.

This rearrangement joins TRBV5-1 to TRBJ1-1; D ambiguous. The CDR3 is 16 residues long. CDR1 and CDR2 from the germline V gene are SGHRS and YFSETQ. V was cut by 4 bases and J by 4 bases, with 20 bases left in between. CDR3: CASSPKFGSEGTEAFF. CDR3 DNA sequence: TGCGCCAGCAGCCCGAAGTTCGGCTCAGAGGGCACTGAAGCTTTCTTT.

This chain joins TRBV19 and TRBJ1-5; D not resolved. The CDR3 totals 14 residues. CDR1 LNHDA and CDR2 SQIVND come from the germline V gene (reference sequence). V was trimmed by 4 bases and J by 1 base, leaving 8 bases between them. In DNA, the CDR3 is TGTGCCAGTAGTAAGGTCGGGAGCAATCAGCCCCAGCATTTT. Amino acids: CASSKVGSNQPQHF.

The rearrangement links TRBV7-9 to TRBJ1-1, with D possibly being TRBD1 (5 bases). This CDR3 is built from 16 residues. V dropped 2 bases and J dropped 5 bases, with 18 bases sitting between them. Germline lookup yields CDR1 SEHNR and CDR2 FQNEAQ (reference sequence). The chain's CDR3 is CASSLIQGILGTEAFF. CDR3 nucleotides: TGTGCCAGCAGCTTAATTCAGGGTATTTTGGGTACTGAAGCTTTCTTT.

A few counts support this clone. The chain employs TRBV5-1 and TRBJ2-5, with D tentatively TRBD2 (5 bases). CDR1 SGHRS and CDR2 YFSETQ come from the germline V gene. Trimming removed 3 bases at V and 4 bases at J, with 16 bases between. The CDR3 is 15 amino acids. The CDR3 DNA reads TGCGCCAGCAGCTCCTCCGGGGATCCTGGAGAGACCCAGTACTTC. This translates into CASSSSGDPGETQYF. Full variable domain (missing parts from reference TRBV5-1 and TRBJ2-5): KAGVTQTPRYLIKTRGQQVTLSCSPISGHRSVSWYQQTPGQGLQFLFEYFSETQRNKGNFPGRFSGRQFSNSRSEMNVSTLELGDSALYLCASSSSGDPGETQYFGPGTRLLVL.

The chain is built from TRBV28 and TRBJ1-2, with 10 bases that match TRBD1. The CDR3 is 12 amino acids. Trimming at V came to 6 bases and at J to 7 bases, leaving 2 bases not matched to a gene. Germline CDR1 and CDR2: MDHEN and SYDVKM. DNA of the CDR3: TGTGCCAGCAGCGACAGGGGGCCTGGCTACACCTTC. Residues: CASSDRGPGYTF.

The V and J genes are TRBV28 and TRBJ1-5; maybe TRBD1 (6 bases). V dropped 1 base and J dropped 2 bases, with 12 bases sitting between them. The germline V gene has CDR1 MDHEN and CDR2 SYDVKM. The CDR3 extends over 16 amino acids. The CDR3 loop is CASSLSAGVGNQPQHF. CDR3 DNA: TGTGCCAGCAGTTTATCCGCAGGGGTGGGCAATCAGCCCCAGCATTTT.

V usage is TRBV5-1 and J usage is TRBJ2-7, with D possibly TRBD1 on 7 matching bases. The CDR3 covers 15 residues. Germline assignment: CDR1 SGHRS and CDR2 YFSETQ. Trimming took 0 bases from V and 2 from J, leaving 12 bases between them. CDR3 amino acids: CASSLVQGGAYEQYF. As DNA, the CDR3 is TGCGCCAGCAGCTTGGTTCAGGGGGGAGCCTACGAGCAGTACTTC.

The chain employs TRBV24-1 and TRBJ2-3; TRBD2 matches at 9 bases. CDR3 size: 15 residues. Trimming cost V 5 bases and J 12 bases; bases outside gene matches: 14. Germline V lookup: CDR1 KGHDR, CDR2 SFDVKD. CDR3 residues: CATSARLGLAGPQYF. CDR3 bases: TGTGCCACCAGTGCGAGGCTCGGGCTAGCGGGACCCCAGTATTTT.

This rearrangement joins TRBV18 to TRBJ2-5, with D unresolved. This CDR3 has 14 residues. The V gene lost 3 bases and the J gene lost 2 bases, with 10 bases spanning the gap. The germline V gene encodes CDR1 KGHSH and CDR2 LQKENI. In DNA, the CDR3 is TGTGCCAGCTCACCGGCAGAAATTCAAGAGACCCAGTACTTC. It is translated as CASSPAEIQETQYF.

The chain couples TRBV13 to TRBJ1-4, with D hard to call. V was shortened by 5 bases and J by 0 bases, with 10 bases between the two germline ends. CDR3 length: 15 residues. Germline assignment: CDR1 PRHDT and CDR2 FYEKMQ (reference sequence). CDR3 DNA sequence: TGTGCCAGCAGCCTAGACCGAGCAACTAATGAAAAACTGTTTTTT. Residues: CASSLDRATNEKLFF.

J is TRBJ2-1 and V is TRBV11-2, with 7 nucleotides matching TRBD2. CDR3 length: 15 residues. CDR1 is SGHAT, CDR2 FQNNGV, per germline. Trimming cost V 3 bases and J 8 bases; bases outside gene matches: 10. The CDR3 DNA is TGTGCCAGCAGCTTCGGGACTAACTCCAACGATGAGCAGTTCTTC. Translation: CASSFGTNSNDEQFF.

This chain uses TRBV6-5 with TRBJ1-2; 7 nucleotides match TRBD1. CDR3 length: 15 amino acids. J was trimmed by 4 bases and V by 1 base; bases with no gene match: 6. Per the germline V gene, CDR1 is MNHEY and CDR2 is SVGAGI. CDR3 region: CASSYLTGKGYGYTF. CDR3 nucleotides: TGTGCCAGCAGTTACTTGACAGGGAAGGGCTATGGCTACACCTTC.

This sequence joins TRBV4-1 and TRBJ2-2, with 7 bases fitting TRBD1. Losses at the gene ends were 4 bases for V and 5 bases for J; bases not matched to a gene: 4. The CDR3 has 14 amino acids. Germline V gives CDR1 MGHRA, CDR2 YSYEKL. As DNA, the CDR3 is TGCGCCAGCAGCCCCACAGGGGTTACCGGGGAGCTGTTTTTT. Translating it yields CASSPTGVTGELFF.

The chain joins TRBV5-4 to TRBJ2-5, with TRBD2 matching 11 bases. Germline V gene lookup returns CDR1 SGHNT and CDR2 YYREEE (reference sequence). The CDR3 loop spans 14 amino acids. The junction had 9 bases not matched to a gene; V was cut back by 5 bases and J by 9 bases. Here the CDR3 DNA reads TGTGCCAGCAGTATGACTAGCGGGGCTCTTTCCCAGTACTTC. Translating it yields CASSMTSGALSQYF.

The chain joins TRBV3-1 (or the pseudogene TRBV3-2) to TRBJ2-3, with D possibly being TRBD1 (6 bases). Germline CDR1 LGHDT, CDR2 YNNKEL (reference sequence). There are 14 residues in the CDR3. With 0 bases removed from V and 14 bases from J, the gap between germline ends came to 18 bases. The CDR3 DNA sequence: TGTGCCAGCAGCCAAGATCAGGGGACATTACGTAGGTATTTT. Its translation: CASSQDQGTLRRYF.

V is TRBV27 and J is TRBJ1-6, with no clear D. Trimming pared 3 bases from V and 9 bases from J, leaving 12 bases between. The CDR3 is made up of 14 amino acids. CDR1 and CDR2 from the germline V gene are MNHEY and SMNVEV (reference sequence). The CDR3 sequence is CASSFPGGGSPLHF. For the CDR3, the DNA is TGTGCCAGCAGTTTTCCGGGAGGAGGTTCACCCCTCCACTTT.

The genes are TRBV3-1 (or the pseudogene TRBV3-2) and TRBJ2-7, with D perhaps TRBD2 (6 bases). The CDR3 loop spans 15 amino acids. V gave up 1 base and J gave up 1 base, with 11 bases separating them. Germline-derived CDR1 and CDR2 are LGHDT and YNNKEL (reference sequence). The CDR3 DNA follows: TGTGCCAGCAGCCAAGTACGGGGGTGGTCCTACGAGCAGTACTTC. This codes for CASSQVRGWSYEQYF.

J is TRBJ2-3 and V is TRBV5-1, with TRBD1 matching 10 bases. CDR1 SGHRS and CDR2 YFSETQ come from the germline V gene. The CDR3 sequence is 15 residues long. The ends lost 2 bases at V and 6 bases at J; junction bases unmatched: 6. CDR3 sequence reads: CASSFQGQGGDTQYF. The DNA of the CDR3 is TGCGCCAGCAGCTTCCAAGGACAGGGGGGCGATACGCAGTATTTT.

The rearrangement uses TRBV30 and TRBJ1-2, with D possibly matching TRBD1 (6 bases). Trimming took 2 bases from V and 5 from J, leaving 15 bases between them. The CDR3 consists of 14 residues. Looked up from germline, CDR1 is GTSNPN and CDR2 is SVGIG (reference sequence). The CDR3 loop is CAWSRQGTGYGYTF. CDR3 coding DNA: TGTGCCTGGAGTAGGCAGGGGACGGGGTATGGCTACACCTTC.

The chain carries TRBV5-1 and TRBJ1-1; D is possibly TRBD1 (6 bases). CDR1 and CDR2 from the germline V gene are SGHRS and YFSETQ. This CDR3 has 18 amino acids. Trimming stripped 0 bases from V and 1 base from J, with 19 bases between. The CDR3 reads CASSLDIRQDPRNTEAFF. The DNA for the CDR3 is TGCGCCAGCAGCTTGGATATACGACAGGACCCCCGGAACACTGAAGCTTTCTTT.

J is TRBJ1-5 and V is TRBV6-2 or TRBV6-3; D ambiguous. This CDR3 region has 13 residues. CDR1 is MNHEY and CDR2 is SVGEGT in the germline V gene. The germline V and J ends were trimmed by 5 bases and 8 bases, with 13 bases remaining between them. The CDR3: CASSPQKAEPQHF. The DNA of the CDR3 is TGTGCCAGCAGTCCCCAAAAGGCGGAGCCCCAGCATTTT.

V is TRBV28 and J is TRBJ2-6; tentative D call: TRBD2 (5 bases). The CDR3 covers 15 residues. Looked up from germline, CDR1 is MDHEN and CDR2 is SYDVKM. V was clipped by 1 base and J by 2 bases, with 6 bases between them. The CDR3: CASSLFGAGANVLTF. The CDR3 DNA sequence: TGTGCCAGCAGTTTATTCGGGGCTGGGGCCAACGTCCTGACTTTC.

The CDR3 protein is CASSWGGDQPQHF. The CDR3 coding sequence is TGTGCCAGCAGTTGGGGGGGCGATCAGCCCCAGCATTTT. This chain links TRBV6-5 with TRBJ1-5; tentative D call: TRBD1 (6 bases). The germline V and J ends were trimmed by 4 bases and 5 bases, with 9 bases remaining between them. The CDR3 sequence is 13 residues long. CDR1 and CDR2 from the germline V gene are MNHEY and SVGAGI.

The chain carries TRBV14 and TRBJ1-2, with D tentatively TRBD1 (6 bases). V gave up 4 bases and J gave up 11 bases, with 20 bases separating them. The CDR3 covers 14 residues. CDR1 and CDR2 (germline): SGHDN, FVKESK. The CDR3 DNA follows: TGTGCCAGCAGCCCAACCCCGGGGGGCATTCGGTACACCTTC. Amino acids: CASSPTPGGIRYTF.